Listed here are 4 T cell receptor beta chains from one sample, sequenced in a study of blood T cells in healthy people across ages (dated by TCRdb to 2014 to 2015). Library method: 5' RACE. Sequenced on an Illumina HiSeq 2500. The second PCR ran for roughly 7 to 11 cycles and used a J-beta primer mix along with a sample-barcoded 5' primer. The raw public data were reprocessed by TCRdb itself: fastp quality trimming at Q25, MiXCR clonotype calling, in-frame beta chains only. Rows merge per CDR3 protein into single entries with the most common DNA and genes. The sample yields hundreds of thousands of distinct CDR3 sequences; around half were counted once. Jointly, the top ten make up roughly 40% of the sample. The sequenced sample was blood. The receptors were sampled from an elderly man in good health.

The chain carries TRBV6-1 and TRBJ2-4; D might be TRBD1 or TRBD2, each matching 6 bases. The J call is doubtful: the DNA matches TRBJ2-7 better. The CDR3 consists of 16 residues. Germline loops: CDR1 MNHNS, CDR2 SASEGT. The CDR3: CASRAEGQIFSYEQYF. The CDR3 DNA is TGTGCCAGCAGGGCGGAGGGACAAATTTTTTCCTACGAGCAGTACTTC.

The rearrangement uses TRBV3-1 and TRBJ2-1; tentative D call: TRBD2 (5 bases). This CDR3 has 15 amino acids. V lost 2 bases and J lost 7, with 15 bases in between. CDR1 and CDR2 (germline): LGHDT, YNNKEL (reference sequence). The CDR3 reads CASSQRGMRGNEQFF. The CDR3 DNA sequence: TGTGCCAGCAGCCAAAGAGGTATGAGAGGGAATGAGCAGTTCTTC.

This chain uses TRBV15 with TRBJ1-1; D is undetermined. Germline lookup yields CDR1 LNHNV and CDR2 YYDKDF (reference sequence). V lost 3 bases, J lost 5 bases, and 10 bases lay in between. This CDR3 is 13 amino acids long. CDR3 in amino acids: CATSSPDETEAFF. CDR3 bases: TGTGCCACCAGCAGTCCGGATGAGACTGAAGCTTTCTTT.

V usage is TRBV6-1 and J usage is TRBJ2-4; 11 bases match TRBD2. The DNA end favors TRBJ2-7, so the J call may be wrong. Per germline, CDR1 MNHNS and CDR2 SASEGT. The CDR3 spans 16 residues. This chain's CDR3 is CASSAPPGLADYEQYF. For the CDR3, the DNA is TGTGCCAGCAGTGCACCTCCGGGACTAGCGGATTACGAGCAGTACTTC.